These T cell receptor beta chains were read from a single sample in a study of glioma-infiltrating T cells after dendritic cell vaccination. Repertoires were generated with immunoSEQ multiplex PCR, while TCRdb's copy carries only in-frame clones and drops some. The data show approximately 50,000 clones, 89% seen once. The material sequenced was blood, taken after dendritic cell vaccination. The receptors originated from a human donor with glioblastoma. Both conserved end residues are part of each CDR3. The D gene is left open where the match is weak. A row's size may be missing; if present it is once, few, many or a size class.

clone_size d_call j_call v_call cdr3_aa cdr3_nt
. TRBD1 TRBJ2-7 TRBV18 CASSPVGDSSYEQYF TGTGCCAGCTCACCAGTGGGGGACAGCTCCTACGAGCAGTACTTC
. TRBD1 TRBJ1-2 TRBV4-2 CASSQEAGGRGYTF TGTGCCAGCAGCCAAGAGGCAGGGGGTCGGGGCTACACCTTC
once TRBD2 TRBJ2-7 TRBV13 CASSPPWGLAGGPRPYEQYF TGTGCCAGCAGCCCACCCTGGGGACTAGCGGGAGGCCCTAGGCCCTACGAGCAGTACTTC
. . TRBJ1-5 TRBV28 CASSRKADYSNQPQHF TGTGCCAGCAGTCGGAAGGCGGATTATAGCAATCAGCCCCAGCATTTT
. . TRBJ1-1 TRBV5-1 CASSLGRGDTEAFF TGCGCCAGCAGCTTGGGCAGGGGTGACACTGAAGCTTTCTTT
. TRBD1 TRBJ2-7 TRBV28 CASRTNRQGRVEQYF TGTGCCAGCAGGACAAATCGACAGGGAAGGGTCGAGCAGTACTTC
. TRBD2 TRBJ2-1 TRBV7-6 CASSLRLAGGPWGGEQFF TGTGCCAGCAGCTTACGTCTAGCGGGAGGGCCCTGGGGCGGTGAGCAGTTCTTC
. TRBD2 TRBJ2-7 TRBV9 CASSPRTSGSSYEQYF TGTGCCAGCAGCCCAAGGACTAGCGGTTCCTCCTACGAGCAGTACTTC
. . TRBJ1-5 TRBV19 CASSFVAGSQPQHF TGTGCCAGTAGTTTTGTGGCGGGAAGTCAGCCCCAGCATTTT
. TRBD2 TRBJ2-7 TRBV5-4 CASRSGLGGGGDEQYF TGTGCCAGCAGATCAGGGTTGGGGGGGGGTGGGGACGAGCAGTACTTC
. TRBD2 TRBJ2-7 TRBV30 CAWILGTSGSDPSSYEQYF TGTGCCTGGATCCTCGGGACTAGCGGGAGCGATCCTAGCTCCTACGAGCAGTACTTC
. TRBD1 TRBJ2-1 TRBV25-1 CASSSDLPGQGYNEQFF TGTGCCAGCAGTAGCGATTTGCCGGGACAGGGATACAATGAGCAGTTCTTC
. . TRBJ1-1 TRBV15 CATSRDRGTEAFF TGTGCCACCAGCAGAGATAGAGGGACTGAAGCTTTCTTT
. TRBD1 TRBJ1-2 TRBV30 CAWEPGTGGYGYTF TGTGCCTGGGAACCTGGGACAGGGGGCTATGGCTACACCTTC
. TRBD1 TRBJ1-4 TRBV15 CATSRTGTGVEKLFF TGTGCCACCAGCAGGACCGGGACAGGGGTTGAAAAACTGTTTTTT
once . TRBJ2-2 TRBV29-1 CSVPWGPGELFF TGCAGCGTCCCTTGGGGGCCCGGGGAGCTGTTTTTT
. . TRBJ2-7 TRBV6-6 CASSYAGYEQYF TGTGCCAGCAGTTACGCCGGCTACGAGCAGTACTTC
. TRBD1 TRBJ1-6 TRBV15 CATSRGTGNSPLHF TGTGCCACCAGCAGGGGGACAGGGAATTCACCCCTCCACTTT
. TRBD2 TRBJ2-1 TRBV7-8 CASSLVRLAGPTSYNEQFF TGTGCCAGCAGCTTAGTAAGACTAGCGGGACCCACCTCCTACAATGAGCAGTTCTTC